This TCR beta chain was recovered during a study of post-analysis software for immune sequencing data. Study results and caveats: Patients carried roughly 5 TRBV segments more frequently than controls did, and TRBV5-6, TRBV5-1 and TRBV20-1 were among them. Diversity measured as normalized Chao1 was significantly lower in multiple sclerosis patients than in controls.

Unique molecular identifiers featured in each of the TCR beta cDNA libraries. Researchers reported some 500,000 cDNA molecules coming from about 1 to 10 million T cells. TCRdb processed the PCR reads anew with MiXCR; each CDR3 protein has one entry. Among over 700,000 distinct CDR3 sequences listed, 30% were seen once. There are 17 residues in the CDR3. V lost 0 bases and J 4 bases, leaving 19 bases between the germline ends. The germline CDR1 and CDR2 sequences are DFQATT and SNEGSKA (reference sequence). About this clonotype itself: Its antigen is not known.

The chain employs TRBV20-1 and TRBJ1-5; D is undetermined. This receptor was taken from a girl aged 5-17 years with multiple sclerosis. Sequencing used blood. In nucleotides, the CDR3 is TGCAGTGCTAGAGATAATGGACCGGAGGTTCGAAATCAGCCCCAGCATTTT. Protein product: CSARDNGPEVRNQPQHF.